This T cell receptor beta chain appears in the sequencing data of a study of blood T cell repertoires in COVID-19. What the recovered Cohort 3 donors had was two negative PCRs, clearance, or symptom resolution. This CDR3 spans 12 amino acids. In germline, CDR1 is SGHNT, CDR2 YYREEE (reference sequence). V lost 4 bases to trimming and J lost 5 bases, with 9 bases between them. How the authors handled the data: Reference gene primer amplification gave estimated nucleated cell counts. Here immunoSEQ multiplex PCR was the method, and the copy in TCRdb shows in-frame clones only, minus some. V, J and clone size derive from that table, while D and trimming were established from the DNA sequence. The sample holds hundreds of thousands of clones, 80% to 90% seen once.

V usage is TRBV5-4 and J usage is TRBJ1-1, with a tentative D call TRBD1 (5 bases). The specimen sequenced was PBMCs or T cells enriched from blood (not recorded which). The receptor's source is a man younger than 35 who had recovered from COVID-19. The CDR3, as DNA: TGTGCCAGCAGCCCCGACAGAACTGAAGCTTTCTTT. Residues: CASSPDRTEAFF.